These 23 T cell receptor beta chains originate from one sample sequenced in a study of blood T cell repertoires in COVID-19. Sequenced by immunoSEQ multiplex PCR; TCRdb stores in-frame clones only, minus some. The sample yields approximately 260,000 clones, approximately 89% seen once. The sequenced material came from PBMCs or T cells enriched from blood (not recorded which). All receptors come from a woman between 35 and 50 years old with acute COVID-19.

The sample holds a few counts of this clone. The CDR3 coding sequence is TGTGCCACCAGTGATTTTGAGGGGGCGGCCGAGCTGTTTTTT. This gives the protein CATSDFEGAAELFF. This sequence joins TRBV24-1 and TRBJ2-2; TRBD1 aligns across 7 bases. This CDR3 spans 14 amino acids. Germline trimming cut 1 base from V and 11 bases from J; bases unmatched to any gene: 6. Germline values: CDR1 KGHDR, CDR2 SFDVKD.

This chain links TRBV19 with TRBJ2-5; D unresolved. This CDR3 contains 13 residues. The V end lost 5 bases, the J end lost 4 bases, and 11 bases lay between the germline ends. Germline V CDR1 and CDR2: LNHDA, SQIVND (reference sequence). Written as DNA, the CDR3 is TGTGCCAGTAGTCTTCTAATACGAGAGACCCAGTACTTC. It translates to CASSLLIRETQYF.

This chain's CDR3 is CASSLGQNYGYTF. The CDR3 DNA is TGTGCCAGCAGCTTGGGACAGAACTATGGCTACACCTTC. The chain carries TRBV7-2 and TRBJ1-2, with 7 bases aligning to TRBD1. Trimming at V came to 3 bases and at J to 2 bases, leaving 0 bases not matched to a gene. The CDR3 totals 13 residues. Germline CDR1 SGHTA, CDR2 FQGNSA. Full variable domain (missing parts from reference TRBV7-2 and TRBJ1-2): GAGVSQSPSNKVTEKGKDVELRCDPISGHTALYWYRQSLGQGLEFLIYFQGNSAPDKSGLPSDRFSAERTGGSVSTLTIQRTQQEDSAVYLCASSLGQNYGYTFGSGTRLTVV.

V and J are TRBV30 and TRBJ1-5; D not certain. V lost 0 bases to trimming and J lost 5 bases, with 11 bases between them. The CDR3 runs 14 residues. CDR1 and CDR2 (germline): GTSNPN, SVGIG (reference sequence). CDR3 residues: CAWSVSGNYQPQHF. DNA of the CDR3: TGTGCCTGGAGTGTGTCGGGGAATTATCAGCCCCAGCATTTT.

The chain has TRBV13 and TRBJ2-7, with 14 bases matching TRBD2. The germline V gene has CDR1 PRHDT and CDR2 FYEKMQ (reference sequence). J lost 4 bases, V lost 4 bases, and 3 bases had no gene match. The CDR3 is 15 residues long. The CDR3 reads CASSYGTSGSYEQYF. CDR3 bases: TGTGCCAGCAGCTACGGGACTAGCGGGAGTTACGAGCAGTACTTC.

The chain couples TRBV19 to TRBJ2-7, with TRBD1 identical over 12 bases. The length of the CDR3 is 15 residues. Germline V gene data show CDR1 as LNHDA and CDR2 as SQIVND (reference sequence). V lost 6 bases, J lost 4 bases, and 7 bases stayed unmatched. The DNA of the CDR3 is TGTGCCAGTAGAGGAGGGACAGGGGGCGGATACGAGCAGTACTTC. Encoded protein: CASRGGTGGGYEQYF.

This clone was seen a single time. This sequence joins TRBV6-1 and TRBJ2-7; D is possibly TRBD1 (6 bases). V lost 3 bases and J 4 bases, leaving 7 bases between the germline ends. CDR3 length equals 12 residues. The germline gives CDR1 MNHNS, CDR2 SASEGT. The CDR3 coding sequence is TGTGCCAGCAGTGACAGGGGTTACGAGCAGTACTTC. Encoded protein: CASSDRGYEQYF.

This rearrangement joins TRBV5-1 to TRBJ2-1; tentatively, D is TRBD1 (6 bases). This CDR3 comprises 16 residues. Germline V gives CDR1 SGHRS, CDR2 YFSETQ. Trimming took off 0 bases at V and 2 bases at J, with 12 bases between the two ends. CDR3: CASSLATGSTYNEQFF. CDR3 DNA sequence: TGCGCCAGCAGCTTGGCGACAGGATCCACCTACAATGAGCAGTTCTTC.

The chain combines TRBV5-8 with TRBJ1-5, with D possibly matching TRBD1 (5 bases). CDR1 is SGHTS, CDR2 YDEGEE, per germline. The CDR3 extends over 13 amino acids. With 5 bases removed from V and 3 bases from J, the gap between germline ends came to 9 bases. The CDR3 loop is CASRRTINQPQHF. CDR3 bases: TGTGCCAGCAGACGGACAATCAATCAGCCCCAGCATTTT. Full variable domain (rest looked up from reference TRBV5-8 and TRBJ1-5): EAGVTQSPTHLIKTRGQQATLRCSPISGHTSVYWYQQALGLGLQFLLWYDEGEERNRGNFPPRFSGRQFPNYSSELNVNALELEDSALYLCASRRTINQPQHFGDGTRLSIL.

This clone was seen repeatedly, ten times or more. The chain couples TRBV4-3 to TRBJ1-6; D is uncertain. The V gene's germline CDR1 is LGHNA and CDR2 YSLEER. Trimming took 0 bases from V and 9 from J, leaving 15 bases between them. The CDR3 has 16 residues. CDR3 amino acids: CASSQDRTLGGSPLHF. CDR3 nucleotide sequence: TGCGCCAGCAGCCAAGACCGCACCCTCGGAGGTTCACCCCTCCACTTT.

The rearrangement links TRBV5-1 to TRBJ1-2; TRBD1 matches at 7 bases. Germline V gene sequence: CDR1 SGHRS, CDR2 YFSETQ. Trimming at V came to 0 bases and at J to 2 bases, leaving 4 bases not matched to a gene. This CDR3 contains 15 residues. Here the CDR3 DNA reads TGCGCCAGCAGCTTGGACCCAGGGGGAAACTATGGCTACACCTTC. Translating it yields CASSLDPGGNYGYTF.

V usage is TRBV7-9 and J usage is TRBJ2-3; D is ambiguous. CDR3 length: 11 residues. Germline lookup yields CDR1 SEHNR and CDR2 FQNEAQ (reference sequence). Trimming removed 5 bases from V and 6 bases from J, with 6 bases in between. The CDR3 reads CASSPRDTQYF. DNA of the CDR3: TGTGCCAGCAGCCCCAGGGATACGCAGTATTTT.

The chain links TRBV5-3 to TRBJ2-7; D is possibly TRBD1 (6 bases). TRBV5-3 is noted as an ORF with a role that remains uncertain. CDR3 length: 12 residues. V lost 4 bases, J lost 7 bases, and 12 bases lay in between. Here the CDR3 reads CARSPQGREQYV. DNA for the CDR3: TGTGCCAGAAGCCCACAGGGAAGGGAGCAGTACGTC.

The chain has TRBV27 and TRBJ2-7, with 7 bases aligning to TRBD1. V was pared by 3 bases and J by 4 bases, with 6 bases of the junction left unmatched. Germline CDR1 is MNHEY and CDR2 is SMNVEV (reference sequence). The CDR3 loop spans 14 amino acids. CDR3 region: CASSLGDRIYEQYF. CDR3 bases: TGTGCCAGCAGTTTGGGGGACAGAATATACGAGCAGTACTTC.

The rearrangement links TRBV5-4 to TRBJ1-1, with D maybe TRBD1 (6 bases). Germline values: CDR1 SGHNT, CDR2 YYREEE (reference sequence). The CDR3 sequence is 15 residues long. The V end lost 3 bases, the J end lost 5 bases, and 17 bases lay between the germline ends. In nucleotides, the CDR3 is TGTGCCAGCAGCTCTGAGGGGTTTAGGGGGACTGAAGCTTTCTTT. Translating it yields CASSSEGFRGTEAFF.

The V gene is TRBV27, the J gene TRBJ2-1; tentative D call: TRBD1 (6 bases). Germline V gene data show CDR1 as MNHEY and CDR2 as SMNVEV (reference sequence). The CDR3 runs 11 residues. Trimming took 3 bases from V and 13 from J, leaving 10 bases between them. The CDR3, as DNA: TGTGCCAGCAGTTTGGGACACGCTCAGTTCTTC. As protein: CASSLGHAQFF.

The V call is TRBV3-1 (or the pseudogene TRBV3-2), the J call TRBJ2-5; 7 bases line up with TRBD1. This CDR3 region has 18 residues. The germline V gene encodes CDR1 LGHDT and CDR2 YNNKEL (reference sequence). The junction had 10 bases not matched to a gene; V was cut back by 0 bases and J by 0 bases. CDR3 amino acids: CASSQEARQGWYQETQYF. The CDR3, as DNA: TGTGCCAGCAGCCAAGAAGCTCGACAGGGTTGGTACCAAGAGACCCAGTACTTC.

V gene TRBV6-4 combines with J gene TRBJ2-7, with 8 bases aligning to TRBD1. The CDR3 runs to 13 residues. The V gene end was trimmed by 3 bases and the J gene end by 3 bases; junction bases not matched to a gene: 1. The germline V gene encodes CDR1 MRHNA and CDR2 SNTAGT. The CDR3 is CASSEQGGYEQYF. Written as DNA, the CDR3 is TGTGCCAGCAGTGAACAGGGGGGCTACGAGCAGTACTTC.

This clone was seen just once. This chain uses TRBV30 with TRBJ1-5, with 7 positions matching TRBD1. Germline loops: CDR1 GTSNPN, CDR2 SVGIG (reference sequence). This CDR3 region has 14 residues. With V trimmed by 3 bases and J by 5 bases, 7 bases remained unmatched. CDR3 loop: CAWSRTGGHQPQHF. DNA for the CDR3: TGTGCCTGGAGCCGGACAGGCGGCCATCAGCCCCAGCATTTT.

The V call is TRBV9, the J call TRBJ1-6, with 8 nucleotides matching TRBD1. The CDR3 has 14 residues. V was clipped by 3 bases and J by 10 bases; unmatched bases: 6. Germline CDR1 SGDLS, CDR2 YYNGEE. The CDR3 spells CASSETGVGSPLHF. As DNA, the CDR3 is TGTGCCAGCAGCGAGACAGGGGTCGGATCACCCCTCCACTTT. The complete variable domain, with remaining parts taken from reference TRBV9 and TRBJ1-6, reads DSGVTQTPKHLITATGQRVTLRCSPRSGDLSVYWYQQSLDQGLQFLIQYYNGEERAKGNILERFSAQQFPDLHSELNLSSLELGDSALYFCASSETGVGSPLHFGNGTRLTVT.

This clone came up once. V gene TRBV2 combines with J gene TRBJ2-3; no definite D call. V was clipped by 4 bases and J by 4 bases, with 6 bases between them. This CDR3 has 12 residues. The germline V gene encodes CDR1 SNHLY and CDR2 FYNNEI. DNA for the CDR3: TGTGCCAGCAGTGCTAGGTCAGATACGCAGTATTTT. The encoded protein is CASSARSDTQYF.

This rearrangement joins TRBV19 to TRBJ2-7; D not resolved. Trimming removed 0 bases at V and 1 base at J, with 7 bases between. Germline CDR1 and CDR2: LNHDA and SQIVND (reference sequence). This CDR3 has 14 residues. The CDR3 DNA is TGTGCCAGTAGTATAGATCTAGAGTCCTACGAGCAGTACTTC. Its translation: CASSIDLESYEQYF.

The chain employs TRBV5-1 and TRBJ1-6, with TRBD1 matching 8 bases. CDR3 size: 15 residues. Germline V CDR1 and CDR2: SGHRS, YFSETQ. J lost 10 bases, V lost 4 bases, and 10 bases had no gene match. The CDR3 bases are TGCGCCAGCAGCCAGGAGGACAGGGCTCGATCACCCCTCCACTTT. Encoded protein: CASSQEDRARSPLHF.